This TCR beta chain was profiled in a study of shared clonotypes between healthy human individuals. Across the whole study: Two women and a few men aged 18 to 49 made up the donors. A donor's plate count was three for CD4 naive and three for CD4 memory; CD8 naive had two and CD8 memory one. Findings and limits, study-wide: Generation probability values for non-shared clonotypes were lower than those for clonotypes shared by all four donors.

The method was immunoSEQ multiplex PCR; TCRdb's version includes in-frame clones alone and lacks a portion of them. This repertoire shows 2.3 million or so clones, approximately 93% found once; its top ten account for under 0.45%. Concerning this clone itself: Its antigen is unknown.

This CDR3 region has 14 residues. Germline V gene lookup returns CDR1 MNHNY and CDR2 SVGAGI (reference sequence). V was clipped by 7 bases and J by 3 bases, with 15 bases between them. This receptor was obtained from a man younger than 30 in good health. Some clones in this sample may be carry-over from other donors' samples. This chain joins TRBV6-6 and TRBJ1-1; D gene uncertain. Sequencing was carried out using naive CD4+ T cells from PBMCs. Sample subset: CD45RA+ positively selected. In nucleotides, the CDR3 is TGTGCCAGCATGGATAGAAGTGGGGACACTGAAGCTTTCTTT. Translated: CASMDRSGDTEAFF.